The entry below describes one T cell receptor beta chain. Its antigen remains undetermined. Base qualities are not at hand, and no much larger clone is one base apart. The data stem from a study of T cell responses to AZD1222 COVID-19 vaccine (dated by TCRdb to the early 2020s). For the study in its entirety: AZD1222 recipients whose second dose came at about 4 weeks and those whose second dose came at about 12 weeks were combined into one group, since spike-specific TCR depth and breadth did not differ between the two schedules. Trial participants were enrolled by age into subgroups of 18-55, 56-69 and 70-plus years, and around 150, 28 and 57 TCR-sequenced participants, respectively, were included in these subgroups. A total of approximately 240 trial participants underwent TCR sequencing, of whom some 210 received two doses of AZD1222 and around 25 received two doses of the MenACWY control vaccine. General study outcomes and caveats: Conclusions about previously exposed vaccinees were limited because only 5 or 6 AZD1222 recipients were SARS-CoV-2 seropositive at baseline. Participants were mostly white British, with more females than males. The authors suggested clonal diversity may have been underestimated. The 56-69-year group was small, and its depth increase did not reach significance, likely because of low power. The whole spike protein was spanned by vaccine-associated CD4 TCRs, and dominant responses were seen in regions 160-218 and 743-854. A significant rise in spike-specific TCR breadth and depth was observed after two AZD1222 doses relative to day 0 and relative to MenACWY recipients. Because no day 14 peak-response samples were available, the repertoires could be characterized only after the peak T cell response. Reportedly, almost half of the unique spike-specific TCRs recognized epitopes lying outside the regions that are mutated in the B.1.351 and B.1.1.7 variants.

The CDR3 regions of human TCRbeta chains were subjected to immunosequencing. As for the original processing: TCRs in the repertoires were matched against a reference library of SARS-CoV-2-specific TCRs that had been generated with the MIRA antigen-specificity platform. Breadth meant the fraction of unique TCRs that were SARS-CoV-2-associated, whereas depth meant the fraction of total T cells that were SARS-CoV-2-associated. Using the MIRA data, each spike-specific TCR was mapped to the spike region that the TCR reacts to and placed in a CD4 or CD8 class. Log10-transformed breadth and depth values were compared by one-way ANOVA with Sidak's multiple comparisons tests. TCRdb's version of the immuneACCESS table is confined to in-frame rearrangements and falls short of the full clone set. An unresolved V gene accounts for under half of the shortfall where checked; the remainder is of unknown origin. From that table come the V and J calls and clone size; the DNA was used to work out D and trimming. The sample data list approximately 150,000 clones, and approximately 93% of these were observed just once. The ten largest clones represent around 5.9% of the sample.

Read against the paper, the sample's time point label means: baseline before first vaccination. Samples from vaccinated people were obtained from the UK trials COV001 and COV002, which included a single-blind randomized controlled phase 2/3 trial of AZD1222 (ChAdOx1 nCoV-19) in healthy adults. For TCRbeta chain sequencing, PBMC samples were collected from trial participants at day 0 and at day 28 after the second dose. The CDR3 goes from the cysteine to the phenylalanine over 17 residues. Here the CDR3 DNA is all that survives: 51 bases in frame from base 1. Reading the germline V gene gives CDR1 SGHTA and CDR2 FQGTGA. Trimming accounts for 5 bases at V and 1 base at J, while the number of junction bases matched to no gene is 10.

This receptor chain uses TRBV7-3 and TRBJ1-2, with 10 bases in between that match TRBD1. The origin of this receptor is an adult in good health. The sequencing used peripheral blood, collected on day 0 of AZD1222 vaccination. The DNA sequence is given as TGTGCCAGCAGCATGACAGGGGGCGACCCGGTTAACTATGGCTACACCTTC. Its translation reads: CASSMTGGDPVNYGYTF.